The clone carrying this TCR beta chain was seen repeatedly, ten times or more. What it binds is not known. A much larger clone differs by one base, so this may be a read error. The data are from a study of breast tumors, draining lymph nodes, adjacent tissues. Study-level findings and limits: Tumor TCR diversity was below lymph nodes but above nontumor tissue. Luminal-like breast cancer showed significantly higher tumor–nontumor repertoire similarity than basal-like.

This CDR3 region has 12 residues. Trimming took 8 bases from V and 5 from J, leaving 13 bases between them. Germline CDR1 MNHNY, CDR2 SVGAGI (reference sequence). TCRdb independently ran MiXCR on the multiplex PCR reads; one entry per CDR3 protein. The repertoire holds roughly 70,000 distinct CDR3 sequences, with roughly 40% as singletons. The clonotype originates from a female donor with breast cancer. Some clones in this sample may be carry-over from other donors' samples. V and J are TRBV6-6 and TRBJ2-7; unclear D gene. Sequenced sample: breast tumor tissue. The CDR3 bases are TGTGCCAGCGGGCGGCTTAAGGACGAGCAGTACTTC. Amino acids: CASGRLKDEQYF.